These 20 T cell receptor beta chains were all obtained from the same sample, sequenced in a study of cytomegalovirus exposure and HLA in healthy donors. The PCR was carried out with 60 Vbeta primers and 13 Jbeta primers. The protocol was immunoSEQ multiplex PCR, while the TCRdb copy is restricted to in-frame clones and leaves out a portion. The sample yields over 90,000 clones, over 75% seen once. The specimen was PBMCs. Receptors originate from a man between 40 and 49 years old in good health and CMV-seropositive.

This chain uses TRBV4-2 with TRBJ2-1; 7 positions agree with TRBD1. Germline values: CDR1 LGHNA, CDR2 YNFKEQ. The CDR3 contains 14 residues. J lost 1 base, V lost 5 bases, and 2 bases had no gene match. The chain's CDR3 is CASSDRESYNEQFF. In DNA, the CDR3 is TGTGCCAGCAGCGACAGGGAATCCTACAATGAGCAGTTCTTC.

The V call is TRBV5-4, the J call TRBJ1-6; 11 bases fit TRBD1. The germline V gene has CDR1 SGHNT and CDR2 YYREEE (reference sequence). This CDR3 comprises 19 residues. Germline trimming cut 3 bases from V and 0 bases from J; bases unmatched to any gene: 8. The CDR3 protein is CASSWGQGVTSSYNSPLHF. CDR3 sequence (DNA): TGTGCCAGCAGCTGGGGACAGGGGGTTACGAGCTCCTATAATTCACCCCTCCACTTT.

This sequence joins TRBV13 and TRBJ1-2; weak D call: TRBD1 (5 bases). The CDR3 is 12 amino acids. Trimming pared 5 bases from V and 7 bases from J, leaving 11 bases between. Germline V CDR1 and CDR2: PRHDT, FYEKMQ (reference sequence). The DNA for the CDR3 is TGTGCCAGCAGCCGTAGGGGCGGTGGCTACACCTTC. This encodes CASSRRGGGYTF.

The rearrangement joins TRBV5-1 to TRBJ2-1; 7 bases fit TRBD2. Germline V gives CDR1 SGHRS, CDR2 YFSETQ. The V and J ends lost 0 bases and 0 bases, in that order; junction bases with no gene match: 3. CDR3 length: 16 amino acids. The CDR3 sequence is CASSLAGGGSYNEQFF. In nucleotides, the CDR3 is TGCGCCAGCAGCTTGGCGGGAGGCGGCTCCTACAATGAGCAGTTCTTC. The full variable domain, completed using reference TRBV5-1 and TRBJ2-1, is KAGVTQTPRYLIKTRGQQVTLSCSPISGHRSVSWYQQTPGQGLQFLFEYFSETQRNKGNFPGRFSGRQFSNSRSEMNVSTLELGDSALYLCASSLAGGGSYNEQFFGPGTRLTVL.

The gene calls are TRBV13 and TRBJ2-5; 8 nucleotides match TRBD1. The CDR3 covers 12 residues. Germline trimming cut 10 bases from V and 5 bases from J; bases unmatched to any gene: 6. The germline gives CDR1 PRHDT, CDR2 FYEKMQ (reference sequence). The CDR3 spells CATGQGDETQYF. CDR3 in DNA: TGTGCCACCGGACAGGGCGACGAGACCCAGTACTTC.

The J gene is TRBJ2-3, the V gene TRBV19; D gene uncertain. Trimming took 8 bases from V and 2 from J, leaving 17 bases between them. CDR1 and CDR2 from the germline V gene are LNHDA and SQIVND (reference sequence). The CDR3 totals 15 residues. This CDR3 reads CASRTVPADTDTQYF. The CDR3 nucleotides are TGTGCCAGTCGTACAGTTCCCGCCGACACAGATACGCAGTATTTT.

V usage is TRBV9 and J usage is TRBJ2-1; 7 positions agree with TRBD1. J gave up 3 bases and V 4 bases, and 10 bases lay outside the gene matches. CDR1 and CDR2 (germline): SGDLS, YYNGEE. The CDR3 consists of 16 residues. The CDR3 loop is CASSLTGTALYNEQFF. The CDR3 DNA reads TGTGCCAGCAGCTTGACCGGGACAGCCCTCTACAATGAGCAGTTCTTC.

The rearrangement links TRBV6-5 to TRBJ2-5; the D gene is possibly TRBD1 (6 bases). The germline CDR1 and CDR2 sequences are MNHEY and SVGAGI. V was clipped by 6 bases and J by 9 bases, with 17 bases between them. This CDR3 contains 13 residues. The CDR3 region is CASSQGHLTAQYF. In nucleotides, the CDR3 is TGTGCCAGCAGCCAGGGACACCTCACGGCCCAGTACTTC.

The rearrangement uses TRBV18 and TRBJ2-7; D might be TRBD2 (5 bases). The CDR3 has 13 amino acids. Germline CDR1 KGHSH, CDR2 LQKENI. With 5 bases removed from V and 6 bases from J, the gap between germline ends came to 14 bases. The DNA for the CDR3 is TGTGCCAGCTCAGGACTCCCACATAGCGAGCAGTACTTC. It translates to CASSGLPHSEQYF. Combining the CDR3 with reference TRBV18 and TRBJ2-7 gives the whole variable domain NAGVMQNPRHLVRRRGQEARLRCSPMKGHSHVYWYRQLPEEGLKFMVYLQKENIIDESGMPKERFSAEFPKEGPSILRIQQVVRGDSAAYFCASSGLPHSEQYFGPGTRLTVT.

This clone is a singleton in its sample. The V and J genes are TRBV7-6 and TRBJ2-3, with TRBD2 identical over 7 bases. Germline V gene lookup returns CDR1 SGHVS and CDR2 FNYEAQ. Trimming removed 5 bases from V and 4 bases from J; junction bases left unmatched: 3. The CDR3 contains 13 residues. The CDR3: CASSNGGSDTQYF. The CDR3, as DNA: TGTGCCAGCAGCAACGGGGGGTCAGATACGCAGTATTTT.

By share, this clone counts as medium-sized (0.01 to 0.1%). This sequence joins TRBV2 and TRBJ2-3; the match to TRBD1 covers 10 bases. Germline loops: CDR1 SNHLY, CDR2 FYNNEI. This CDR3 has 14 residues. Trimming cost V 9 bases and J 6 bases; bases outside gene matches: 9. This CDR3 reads CASAGQGLGDTQYF. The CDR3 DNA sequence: TGTGCCAGTGCGGGACAGGGGTTGGGGGATACGCAGTATTTT.

CDR3 region: CASSFSNSYNSPLHF. The CDR3, as DNA: TGTGCCAGCAGTTTTAGTAACTCCTATAATTCACCCCTCCACTTT. V gene TRBV28 combines with J gene TRBJ1-6; D call uncertain. In germline, CDR1 is MDHEN, CDR2 SYDVKM. The CDR3 has 15 amino acids. V was shortened by 3 bases and J by 0 bases, with 6 bases between the two germline ends.

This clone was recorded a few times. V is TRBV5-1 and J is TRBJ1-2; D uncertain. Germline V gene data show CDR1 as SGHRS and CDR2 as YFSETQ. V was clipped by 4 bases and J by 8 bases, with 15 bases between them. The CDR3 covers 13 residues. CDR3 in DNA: TGCGCCAGCAGCCCAGCTCTGGAGAAAGGCTACACCTTC. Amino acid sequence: CASSPALEKGYTF.

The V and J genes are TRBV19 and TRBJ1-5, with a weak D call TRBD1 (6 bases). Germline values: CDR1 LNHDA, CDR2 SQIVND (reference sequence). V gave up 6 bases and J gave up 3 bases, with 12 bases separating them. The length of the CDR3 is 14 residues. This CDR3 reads CASSKQGSNQPQHF. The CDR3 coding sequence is TGTGCCAGTAGCAAACAGGGCTCCAATCAGCCCCAGCATTTT.

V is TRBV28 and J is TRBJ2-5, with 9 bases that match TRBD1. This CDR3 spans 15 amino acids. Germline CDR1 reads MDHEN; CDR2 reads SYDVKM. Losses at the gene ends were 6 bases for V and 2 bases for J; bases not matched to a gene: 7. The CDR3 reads CASRSGTGPQETQYF. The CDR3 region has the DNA TGTGCCAGCAGATCCGGGACAGGGCCTCAAGAGACCCAGTACTTC.

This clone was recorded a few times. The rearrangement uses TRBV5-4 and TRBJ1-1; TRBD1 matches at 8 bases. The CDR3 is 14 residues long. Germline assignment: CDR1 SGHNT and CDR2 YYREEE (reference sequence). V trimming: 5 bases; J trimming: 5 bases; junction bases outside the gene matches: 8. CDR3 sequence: CASRLRGHETEAFF. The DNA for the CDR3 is TGTGCCAGCAGACTCAGGGGGCACGAAACTGAAGCTTTCTTT.

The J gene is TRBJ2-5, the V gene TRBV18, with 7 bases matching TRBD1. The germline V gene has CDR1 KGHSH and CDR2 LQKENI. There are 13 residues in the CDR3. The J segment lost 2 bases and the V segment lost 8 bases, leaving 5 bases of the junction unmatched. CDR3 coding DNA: TGTGCCAGCCGAGGGACAGCTCAAGAGACCCAGTACTTC. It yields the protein CASRGTAQETQYF. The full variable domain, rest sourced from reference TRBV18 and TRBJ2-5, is NAGVMQNPRHLVRRRGQEARLRCSPMKGHSHVYWYRQLPEEGLKFMVYLQKENIIDESGMPKERFSAEFPKEGPSILRIQQVVRGDSAAYFCASRGTAQETQYFGPGTRLLVL.

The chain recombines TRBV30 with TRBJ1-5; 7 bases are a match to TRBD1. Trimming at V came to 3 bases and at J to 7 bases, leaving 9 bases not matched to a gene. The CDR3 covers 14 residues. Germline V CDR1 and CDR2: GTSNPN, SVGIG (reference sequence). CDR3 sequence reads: CAWSRTGDGQPQHF. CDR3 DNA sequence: TGTGCCTGGAGCAGAACAGGGGATGGGCAGCCCCAGCATTTT.

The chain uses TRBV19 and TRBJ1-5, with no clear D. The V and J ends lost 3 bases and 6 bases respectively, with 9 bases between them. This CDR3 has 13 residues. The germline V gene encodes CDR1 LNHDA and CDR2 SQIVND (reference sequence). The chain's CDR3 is CASSIGEGQPQHF. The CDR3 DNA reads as TGTGCCAGTAGTATCGGGGAGGGTCAGCCCCAGCATTTT.

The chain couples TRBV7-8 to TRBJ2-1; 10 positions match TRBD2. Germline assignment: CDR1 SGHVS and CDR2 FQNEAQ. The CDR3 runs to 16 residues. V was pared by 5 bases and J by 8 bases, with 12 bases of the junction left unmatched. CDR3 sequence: CASSPFRVAGGYEQFF. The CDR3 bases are TGTGCCAGCAGCCCATTTAGGGTAGCGGGAGGTTATGAGCAGTTCTTC.